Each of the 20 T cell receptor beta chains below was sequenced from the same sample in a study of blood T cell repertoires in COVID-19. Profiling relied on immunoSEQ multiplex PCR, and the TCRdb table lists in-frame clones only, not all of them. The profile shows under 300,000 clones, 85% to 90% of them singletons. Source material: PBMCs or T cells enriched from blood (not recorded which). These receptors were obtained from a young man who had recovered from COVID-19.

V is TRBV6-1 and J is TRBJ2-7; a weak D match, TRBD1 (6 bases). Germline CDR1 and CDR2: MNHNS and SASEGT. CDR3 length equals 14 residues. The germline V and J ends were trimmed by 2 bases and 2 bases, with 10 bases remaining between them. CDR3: CASSETGYPYEQYF. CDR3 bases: TGTGCCAGCAGTGAAACAGGGTACCCCTACGAGCAGTACTTC.

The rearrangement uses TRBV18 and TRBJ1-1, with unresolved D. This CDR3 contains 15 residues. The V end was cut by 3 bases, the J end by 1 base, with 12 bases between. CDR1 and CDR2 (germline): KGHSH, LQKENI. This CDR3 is CASSPLTNPNTEAFF. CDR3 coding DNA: TGTGCCAGCTCACCCTTGACAAATCCGAACACTGAAGCTTTCTTT.

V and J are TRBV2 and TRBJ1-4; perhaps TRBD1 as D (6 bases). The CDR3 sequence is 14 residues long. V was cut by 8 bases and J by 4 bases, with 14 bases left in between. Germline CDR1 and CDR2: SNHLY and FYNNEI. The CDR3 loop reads CASHRDTLNEKLFF. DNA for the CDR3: TGTGCCAGCCACCGGGACACTCTTAATGAAAAACTGTTTTTT.

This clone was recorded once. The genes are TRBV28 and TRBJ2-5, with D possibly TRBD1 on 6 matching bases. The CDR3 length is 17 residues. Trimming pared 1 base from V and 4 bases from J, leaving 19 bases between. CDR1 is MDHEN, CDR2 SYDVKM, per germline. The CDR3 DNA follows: TGTGCCAGCAGTTTATTGGGCAGGGCAGGGGAAGGAGAGACCCAGTACTTC. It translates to CASSLLGRAGEGETQYF.

This CDR3 reads CASMEVYEQYF. The CDR3 DNA reads TGTGCCAGCATGGAGGTCTACGAGCAGTACTTC. V usage is TRBV2 and J usage is TRBJ2-7; D may be TRBD2 (5 bases). The CDR3 sequence is 11 residues long. V was shortened by 7 bases and J by 3 bases, with 7 bases between the two germline ends. Germline CDR1 reads SNHLY; CDR2 reads FYNNEI.

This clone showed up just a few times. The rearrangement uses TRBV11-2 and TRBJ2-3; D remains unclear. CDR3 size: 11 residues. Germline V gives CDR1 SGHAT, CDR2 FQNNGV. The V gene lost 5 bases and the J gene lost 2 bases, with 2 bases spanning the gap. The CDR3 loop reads CASSLTDTQYF. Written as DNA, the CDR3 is TGTGCCAGCAGCCTCACAGATACGCAGTATTTT.

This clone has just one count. Written as DNA, the CDR3 is TGTGCCAGCAGCTCTCAGGGAAGTTATGGCTACACCTTC. It translates to CASSSQGSYGYTF. The chain carries TRBV5-4 and TRBJ1-2; D is possibly TRBD1 (5 bases). CDR3 length equals 13 residues. The ends were cut back, 3 bases at V and 5 bases at J, with 11 bases in the middle. The germline V gene encodes CDR1 SGHNT and CDR2 YYREEE (reference sequence).

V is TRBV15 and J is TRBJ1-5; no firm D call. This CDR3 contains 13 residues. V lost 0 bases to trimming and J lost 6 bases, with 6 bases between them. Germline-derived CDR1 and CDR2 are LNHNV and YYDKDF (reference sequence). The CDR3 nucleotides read TGTGCCACCAGCAGAGATCTGTTTCAGCCCCAGCATTTT. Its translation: CATSRDLFQPQHF.

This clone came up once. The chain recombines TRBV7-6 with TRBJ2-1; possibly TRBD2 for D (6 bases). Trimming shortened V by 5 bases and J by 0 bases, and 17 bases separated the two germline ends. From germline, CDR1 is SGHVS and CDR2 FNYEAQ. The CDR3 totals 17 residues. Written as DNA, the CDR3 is TGTGCCAGCAGCGGAAAGGACTACTTAAGCTCCTACAATGAGCAGTTCTTC. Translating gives CASSGKDYLSSYNEQFF.

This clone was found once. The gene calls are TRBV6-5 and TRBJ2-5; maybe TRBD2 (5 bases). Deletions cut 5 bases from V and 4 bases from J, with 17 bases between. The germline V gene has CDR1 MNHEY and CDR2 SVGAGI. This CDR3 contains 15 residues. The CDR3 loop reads CASSPNLGEGETQYF. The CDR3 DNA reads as TGTGCCAGCAGTCCCAATTTAGGAGAGGGAGAGACCCAGTACTTC.

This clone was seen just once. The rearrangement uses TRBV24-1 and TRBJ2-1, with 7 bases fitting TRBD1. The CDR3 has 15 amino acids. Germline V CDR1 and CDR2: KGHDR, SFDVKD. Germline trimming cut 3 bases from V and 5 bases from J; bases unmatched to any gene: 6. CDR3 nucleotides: TGTGCCACCAGTGATCGGGACAGCTGGCACAATGAGCAGTTCTTC. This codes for CATSDRDSWHNEQFF.

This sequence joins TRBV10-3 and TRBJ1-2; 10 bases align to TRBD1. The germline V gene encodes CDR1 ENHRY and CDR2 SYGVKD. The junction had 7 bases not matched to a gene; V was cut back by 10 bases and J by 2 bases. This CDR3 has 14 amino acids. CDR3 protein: CATAPGQGNYGYTF. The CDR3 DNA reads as TGTGCCACGGCCCCGGGACAGGGGAACTATGGCTACACCTTC.

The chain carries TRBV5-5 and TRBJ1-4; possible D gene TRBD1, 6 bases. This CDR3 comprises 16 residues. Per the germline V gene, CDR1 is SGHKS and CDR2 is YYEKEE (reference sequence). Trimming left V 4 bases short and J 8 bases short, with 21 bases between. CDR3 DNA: TGTGCCAGCAGCCCGGATCGGGGCCCCAGGGGCGAAAAACTGTTTTTT. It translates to CASSPDRGPRGEKLFF.

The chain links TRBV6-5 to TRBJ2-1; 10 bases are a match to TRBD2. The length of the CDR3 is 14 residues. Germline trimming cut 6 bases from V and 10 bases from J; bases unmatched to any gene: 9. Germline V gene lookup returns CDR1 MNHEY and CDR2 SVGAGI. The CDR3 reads CASRGSGGYGEQFF. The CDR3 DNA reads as TGTGCCAGCAGGGGTAGCGGGGGGTATGGGGAGCAGTTCTTC.

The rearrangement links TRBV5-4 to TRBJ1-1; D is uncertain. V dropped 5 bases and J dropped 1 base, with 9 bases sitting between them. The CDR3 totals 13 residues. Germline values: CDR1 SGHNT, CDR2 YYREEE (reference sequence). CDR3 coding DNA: TGTGCCAGCAGAGGTAGACAGAACACTGAAGCTTTCTTT. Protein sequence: CASRGRQNTEAFF.

CDR3 loop: CASRYRDRGYEQYF. The DNA of the CDR3 is TGTGCCAGCAGATACCGGGACAGGGGTTACGAGCAGTACTTC. The chain employs TRBV7-2 and TRBJ2-7; TRBD1 matches at 10 bases. The CDR3 is 14 amino acids. Germline CDR1 is SGHTA and CDR2 is FQGNSA. The junction had 6 bases not matched to a gene; V was cut back by 6 bases and J by 4 bases. The full variable domain, with the rest looked up from reference TRBV7-2 and TRBJ2-7, is GAGVSQSPSNKVTEKGKDVELRCDPISGHTALYWYRQSLGQGLEFLIYFQGNSAPDKSGLPSDRFSAERTGGSVSTLTIQRTQQEDSAVYLCASRYRDRGYEQYFGPGTRLTVT.

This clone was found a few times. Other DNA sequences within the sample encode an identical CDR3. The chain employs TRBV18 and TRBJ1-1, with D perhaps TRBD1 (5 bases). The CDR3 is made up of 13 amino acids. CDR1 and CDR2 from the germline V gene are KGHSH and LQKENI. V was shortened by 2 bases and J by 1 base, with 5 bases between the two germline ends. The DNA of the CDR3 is TGTGCCAGCTCACCAACAGGGAACACTGAAGCTTTCTTT. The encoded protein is CASSPTGNTEAFF. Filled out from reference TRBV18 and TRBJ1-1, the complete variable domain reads NAGVMQNPRHLVRRRGQEARLRCSPMKGHSHVYWYRQLPEEGLKFMVYLQKENIIDESGMPKERFSAEFPKEGPSILRIQQVVRGDSAAYFCASSPTGNTEAFFGQGTRLTVV.

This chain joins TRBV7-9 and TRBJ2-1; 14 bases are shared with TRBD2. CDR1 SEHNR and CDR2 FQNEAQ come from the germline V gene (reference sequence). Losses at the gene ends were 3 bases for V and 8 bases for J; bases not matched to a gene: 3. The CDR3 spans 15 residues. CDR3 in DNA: TGTGCCAGCAGCTTGGGACTAGCGGGAGTAGATGAGCAGTTCTTC. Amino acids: CASSLGLAGVDEQFF. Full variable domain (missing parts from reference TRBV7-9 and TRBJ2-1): DTGVSQNPRHKITKRGQNVTFRCDPISEHNRLYWYRQTLGQGPEFLTYFQNEAQLEKSRLLSDRFSAERPKGSFSTLEIQRTEQGDSAMYLCASSLGLAGVDEQFFGPGTRLTVL.

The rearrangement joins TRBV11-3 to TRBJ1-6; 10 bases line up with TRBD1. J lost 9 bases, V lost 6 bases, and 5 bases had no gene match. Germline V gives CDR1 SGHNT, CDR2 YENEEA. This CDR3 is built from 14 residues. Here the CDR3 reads CASRRQGAGSPLHF. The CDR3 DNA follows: TGTGCCAGCAGAAGACAGGGGGCGGGTTCACCCCTCCACTTT.

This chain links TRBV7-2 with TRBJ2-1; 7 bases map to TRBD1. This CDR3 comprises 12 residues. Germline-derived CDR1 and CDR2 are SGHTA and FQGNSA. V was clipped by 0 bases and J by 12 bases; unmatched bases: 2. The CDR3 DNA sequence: TGTGCCAGCAGCTTAGCTCGGACAGGGCAGTTCTTC. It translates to CASSLARTGQFF.